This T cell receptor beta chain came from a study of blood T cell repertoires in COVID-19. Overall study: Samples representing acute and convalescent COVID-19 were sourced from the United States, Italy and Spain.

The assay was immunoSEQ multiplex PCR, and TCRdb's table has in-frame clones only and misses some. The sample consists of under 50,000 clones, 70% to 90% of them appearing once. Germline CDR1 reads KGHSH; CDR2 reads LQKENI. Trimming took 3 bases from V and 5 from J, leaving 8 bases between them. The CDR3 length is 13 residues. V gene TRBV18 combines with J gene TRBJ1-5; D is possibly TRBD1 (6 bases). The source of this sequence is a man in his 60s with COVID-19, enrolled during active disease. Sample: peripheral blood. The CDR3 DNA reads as TGTGCCAGCTCACCGGACAGTGATCAGCCCCAGCATTTT. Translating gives CASSPDSDQPQHF.